The text below deals with one T cell receptor beta chain. This sample is part of a study of blood T cell repertoires in COVID-19. Study at large: Sites in the United States, Italy and Spain provided acute and convalescent COVID-19 samples.

Methods used by the authors: Amplifying reference gene primers gave estimates of nucleated cell counts. Measured with immunoSEQ multiplex PCR; TCRdb has only the in-frame clones, and not every one. V, J and clone size are those of that table, while D and trimming were read from the DNA. The table has some 280,000 clones, about 89% seen once; the top ten hold 0.94%. V dropped 8 bases and J dropped 5; count of bases not matched to a gene: 10. The CDR3 is made up of 14 amino acids. Germline CDR1 and CDR2: MDHEN and SYDVKM. Source material: peripheral blood. The chain has TRBV28 and TRBJ2-5; TRBD1 matches at 8 bases. The receptor comes from a woman aged 40 to 55 who had recovered from COVID-19. In DNA, the CDR3 is TGTGCCAGCGGACGACAGGGGAAGTGGGAGACCCAGTACTTC. Amino acid sequence: CASGRQGKWETQYF. Combining the CDR3 with reference TRBV28 and TRBJ2-5 gives the whole variable domain DVKVTQSSRYLVKRTGEKVFLECVQDMDHENMFWYRQDPGLGLRLIYFSYDVKMKEKGDIPEGYSVSREKKERFSLILESASTNQTSMYLCASGRQGKWETQYFGPGTRLLVL.